Each of the 14 T cell receptor beta chains below was sequenced from the same sample in a study of OX40 agonist ivuxolimab in advanced cancers. Generated by immunoSEQ multiplex PCR, the TCRdb table keeps only in-frame clones and is missing some. The table has tens of thousands of clones, around nine tenths seen once. The sample consisted of CD4+ or CD8+ T cells sorted from blood, taken in a trial of the OX40 agonist ivuxolimab. The receptors come from an adult with an advanced solid tumor such as melanoma, head and neck, liver or kidney cancer.

DNA for the CDR3: TGTGCCAGCAGCCCAGCGACATCTTCTAATTCACCCCTCCACTTT. Amino acid sequence: CASSPATSSNSPLHF. V is TRBV9 and J is TRBJ1-6, with D uncertain. V lost 4 bases, J lost 6 bases, and 14 bases lay in between. The CDR3 covers 15 residues. In germline, CDR1 is SGDLS, CDR2 YYNGEE. Based on the CDR3 plus reference TRBV9 and TRBJ1-6, the full variable domain is DSGVTQTPKHLITATGQRVTLRCSPRSGDLSVYWYQQSLDQGLQFLIQYYNGEERAKGNILERFSAQQFPDLHSELNLSSLELGDSALYFCASSPATSSNSPLHFGNGTRLTVT.

J is TRBJ2-2 and V is TRBV19, with 13 bases identical to TRBD2. The germline V gene has CDR1 LNHDA and CDR2 SQIVND (reference sequence). The CDR3 totals 18 residues. V trimming: 5 bases; J trimming: 5 bases; junction bases outside the gene matches: 11. This CDR3 reads CASSSGLAGRPGTGELFF. CDR3 nucleotide sequence: TGTGCCAGTAGTTCGGGACTAGCGGGGCGGCCGGGTACCGGGGAGCTGTTTTTT.

This clone has a handful of counts. J is TRBJ1-2 and V is TRBV28, with a weak D call TRBD1 (6 bases). CDR3 size: 14 residues. CDR1 is MDHEN and CDR2 is SYDVKM in the germline V gene. V lost 3 bases to trimming and J lost 3 bases, with 11 bases between them. The CDR3: CASSFPGADYGYTF. For the CDR3, the DNA is TGTGCCAGCAGTTTCCCGGGGGCGGACTATGGCTACACCTTC.

CDR3: CASRSTGMNEKLFF. CDR3 in DNA: TGTGCCAGCAGAAGCACAGGGATGAATGAAAAACTGTTTTTT. The chain uses TRBV6-5 and TRBJ1-4; possibly TRBD1 for D (6 bases). The CDR3 runs to 14 residues. The V gene's germline CDR1 is MNHEY and CDR2 SVGAGI. Trimming took 6 bases from V and 5 from J, leaving 13 bases between them.

There are a few counts of this clone. V gene TRBV2 combines with J gene TRBJ2-3, with a possible D match to TRBD1 (6 bases). CDR1 and CDR2 (germline): SNHLY, FYNNEI. This CDR3 has 15 amino acids. Trimming shortened V by 6 bases and J by 2 bases, and 15 bases separated the two germline ends. CDR3 protein: CASRDRPFHTDTQYF. Written as DNA, the CDR3 is TGTGCCAGCAGGGACAGACCCTTCCACACAGATACGCAGTATTTT.

The gene calls are TRBV19 and TRBJ2-5, with D tentatively TRBD1 or TRBD2 (5 bases each). Germline lookup yields CDR1 LNHDA and CDR2 SQIVND (reference sequence). V was trimmed by 5 bases and J by 3 bases, leaving 25 bases between them. This CDR3 is 18 amino acids long. The CDR3 here is CASSLGSRVRLGEETQYF. The DNA for the CDR3 is TGTGCCAGTAGTCTCGGTTCTCGCGTACGCCTGGGGGAAGAGACCCAGTACTTC.

This clone was found once. The V and J genes are TRBV4-1 and TRBJ2-4; TRBD1 might be the D (6 bases). Trimming removed 6 bases at V and 3 bases at J, with 12 bases between. The CDR3 is 14 amino acids. Germline assignment: CDR1 MGHRA and CDR2 YSYEKL. The CDR3 nucleotides are TGCGCCAGCAGGTCGGGCAGGGGCAAAAACATTCAGTACTTC. It codes for CASRSGRGKNIQYF.

The V call is TRBV5-4, the J call TRBJ2-7; D call uncertain. The ends were cut back, 1 base at V and 1 base at J, with 24 bases in the middle. The CDR3 has 19 residues. Looked up from germline, CDR1 is SGHNT and CDR2 is YYREEE (reference sequence). CDR3 sequence: CASSLHGGFPEMGSYEQYF. As DNA, the CDR3 is TGTGCCAGCAGCTTGCATGGTGGGTTCCCCGAGATGGGATCCTACGAGCAGTACTTC.

This rearrangement joins TRBV6-7 to TRBJ2-6; D not resolved. TRBV6-7 is an ORF for which the function is uncertain. Trimming removed 5 bases from V and 5 bases from J, with 22 bases in between. The CDR3 is 18 amino acids. Here the CDR3 DNA reads TGTGCCAGCAGTGTTCACCTGCGTTTACAAAGTCGGGCCAACGTCCTGACTTTC. This translates into CASSVHLRLQSRANVLTF.

The V and J genes are TRBV7-9 and TRBJ1-4, with D perhaps matching TRBD1 (6 bases). This CDR3 contains 15 residues. Trimming removed 6 bases at V and 8 bases at J, with 19 bases between. Germline V gene lookup returns CDR1 SEHNR and CDR2 FQNEAQ (reference sequence). This chain's CDR3 is CASRPNSGVKEKLFF. CDR3 nucleotide sequence: TGTGCCAGCAGACCTAACTCAGGGGTAAAAGAAAAACTGTTTTTT.

A single count supports this clone. The chain is built from TRBV5-1 and TRBJ2-5, with 11 bases fitting TRBD2. V lost 4 bases, J lost 2 bases, and 4 bases stayed unmatched. Germline V gene lookup returns CDR1 SGHRS and CDR2 YFSETQ. The CDR3 sequence is 15 residues long. The CDR3 loop reads CASSLRLAGQETQYF. Here the CDR3 DNA reads TGCGCCAGCAGCCTCAGACTAGCGGGGCAAGAGACCCAGTACTTC.

This clone appeared a few times. V usage is TRBV5-4 and J usage is TRBJ1-1; D unclear. The germline gives CDR1 SGHNT, CDR2 YYREEE (reference sequence). The V gene lost 5 bases and the J gene lost 6 bases, with 14 bases spanning the gap. This CDR3 region has 13 residues. The CDR3 DNA is TGTGCCAGCAGTTCCCCCCTGGGCGCTGAAGCTTTCTTT. Protein: CASSSPLGAEAFF.

CDR3 protein: CASSFPGKQFF. The CDR3 region has the DNA TGTGCCAGCAGTTTCCCGGGAAAGCAGTTCTTC. The rearrangement links TRBV6-5 to TRBJ2-1, with D perhaps TRBD2 (5 bases). From germline, CDR1 is MNHEY and CDR2 SVGAGI. The CDR3 is 11 amino acids. V was clipped by 4 bases and J by 11 bases, with 9 bases between them.

V usage is TRBV9 and J usage is TRBJ2-3; D might be TRBD2 (6 bases). The CDR3 has 15 residues. Trimming pared 4 bases from V and 2 bases from J, leaving 14 bases between. Germline CDR1 and CDR2: SGDLS and YYNGEE. The CDR3 nucleotides are TGTGCCAGCAGCCCCCGGGGCGGGAACACAGATACGCAGTATTTT. This encodes CASSPRGGNTDTQYF.